The present T cell receptor (beta chain) was sequenced within a study of CD4 T cells in relation to SARS-CoV-2 and coronaviruses. The wider study: After 10 to 11 days of antigen culture, PBMC TCR beta CDR3s were sequenced.

Whole-study results and caveats: SARS-CoV-2-driven expansion was significantly weaker in crossreactive than monoreactive clones. The cross-reactivity analysis covered only spike protein, not other viral proteins.

Sequencing used immunoSEQ multiplex PCR; TCRdb keeps in-frame clones, though not all of them. The table lists about 35,000 clones, 77% of them singletons. On this clone: Its antigen is not identified.

Losses at the gene ends were 3 bases for V and 4 bases for J; bases not matched to a gene: 4. CDR3 size: 14 residues. Germline assignment: CDR1 SGHDT and CDR2 YYEEEE. The TCR was taken from an adult with COVID-19. The chain uses TRBV5-6 and TRBJ1-2, with 9 bases lining up with TRBD1. The sequenced material came from memory CD4+ T cells from PBMCs, cultured in vitro. CDR3 DNA: TGTGCCAGCAGCTGGGACAGGGCCACCTATGGCTACACCTTC. Translated: CASSWDRATYGYTF.